This is a list of T cell receptor beta chains from one sample in a study of blood T cell repertoires in COVID-19. Method: immunoSEQ multiplex PCR; TCRdb's copy keeps in-frame clones and lacks some. This sample has more than 200,000 clones, with around 87% found just once. The sample comprised PBMCs or T cells enriched from blood (not recorded which). The receptors originated from a woman in her fifties or sixties who had recovered from COVID-19. Both conserved end residues are part of each CDR3. The D gene is left open where the match is weak. Clone size is shown for a subset of rows, as once, few, many or a class of expanded clone.

>TRBV1|TRBJ1-2|NA|once
CTSSPYVWDSRQQSNGYTF
TGCACCAGCAGCCCTTACGTATGGGACAGTAGGCAGCAGAGTAATGGCTACACCTTC
>TRBV19|TRBJ1-6|NA|NA
CASTGVYNSPLHF
TGTGCCAGTACCGGGGTCTATAATTCACCCCTCCACTTT
>TRBV6-4|TRBJ2-3|NA|NA
CASKEGETSTDTQYF
TGTGCCAGCAAGGAGGGAGAAACTAGCACAGATACGCAGTATTTT
>TRBV11-3|TRBJ2-7|TRBD1|NA
CASSSGTGDEQYF
TGTGCCAGCAGCTCCGGGACAGGGGACGAGCAGTACTTC
>TRBV5-6|TRBJ2-5|NA|NA
CASSLGLASWVSQYF
TGTGCCAGCAGCTTGGGCCTAGCCTCCTGGGTGTCCCAGTACTTC
>TRBV29-1|TRBJ2-2|NA|NA
CSVVRQVSGELFF
TGCAGCGTTGTTCGACAGGTCTCCGGGGAGCTGTTTTTT
>TRBV5-4|TRBJ2-7|TRBD1|NA
CASSFRDRGLDEQYF
TGTGCCAGCAGCTTCAGGGACAGGGGTCTTGACGAGCAGTACTTC
>TRBV13|TRBJ2-1|TRBD2|NA
CASSSGLAGYEQFF
TGTGCCAGCAGCTCGGGACTAGCGGGATATGAGCAGTTCTTC
>TRBV30|TRBJ1-2|TRBD1|NA
CAWSGDRGNGYTF
TGTGCCTGGAGTGGGGACAGGGGAAATGGCTACACCTTC
>TRBV13|TRBJ2-5|NA|NA
CASSSPGGGGPQETQYF
TGTGCCAGCAGCTCACCAGGAGGGGGCGGCCCGCAAGAGACCCAGTACTTC
>TRBV28|TRBJ1-5|NA|NA
CASTPGQHNQPQHF
TGTGCCAGCACCCCAGGACAGCACAATCAGCCCCAGCATTTT
>TRBV28|TRBJ2-5|NA|NA
CASSVLGQTWETQYF
TGTGCCAGCTCAGTTTTGGGGCAGACCTGGGAGACCCAGTACTTC
>TRBV24-1|TRBJ2-3|TRBD1|few
CATSEPGQITDTQYF
TGTGCCACCAGTGAACCGGGACAGATCACAGATACGCAGTATTTT
>TRBV24-1|TRBJ2-3|NA|NA
CATGSSTDTQYF
TGTGCCACCGGCAGTTCCACAGATACGCAGTATTTT
>TRBV2|TRBJ1-4|NA|few
CASRDLRGYSNEKLFF
TGTGCCAGCAGGGATTTAAGGGGGTATTCTAATGAAAAACTGTTTTTT
>TRBV9|TRBJ1-4|NA|NA
CASSVAPGDNEKLFF
TGTGCCAGCAGCGTAGCCCCGGGGGATAATGAAAAACTGTTTTTT
>TRBV12-3/TRBV12-4|TRBJ2-2|NA|once
CASSLRFTGELFF
TGTGCCAGCAGTTTACGGTTTACCGGGGAGCTGTTTTTT
>TRBV6-2/TRBV6-3|TRBJ2-1|NA|NA
CASSEADEQFF
TGTGCCAGCAGTGAGGCAGATGAGCAGTTCTTC
>TRBV6-5|TRBJ2-1|TRBD1|few
CASSYSKGQFEQFF
TGTGCCAGCAGTTACTCGAAGGGACAGTTTGAGCAGTTCTTC
>TRBV3-1/TRBV3-2|TRBJ2-7|TRBD1|NA
CASSQGTGGFYEQYF
TGTGCCAGCAGCCAAGGGACAGGGGGCTTCTACGAGCAGTACTTC
>TRBV7-9|TRBJ2-2|TRBD2|NA
CASSASGVANTGELFF
TGTGCCAGCAGCGCCAGCGGGGTCGCGAACACCGGGGAGCTGTTTTTT
>TRBV7-9|TRBJ2-3|NA|NA
CASSWLADTQYF
TGTGCCAGCAGCTGGTTAGCAGATACGCAGTATTTT
>TRBV5-1|TRBJ1-4|NA|NA
CASSFALGGDEKLFF
TGCGCCAGCAGCTTTGCCCTCGGCGGGGATGAAAAACTGTTTTTT
>TRBV18|TRBJ2-1|TRBD2|NA
CASSPRGGSHEQFF
TGTGCCAGCTCACCAAGAGGCGGGAGCCATGAGCAGTTCTTC
>TRBV9|TRBJ1-1|NA|NA
CASSVAGGPGVAFF
TGTGCCAGCAGCGTAGCAGGAGGACCTGGAGTAGCTTTCTTT
>TRBV28|TRBJ1-1|TRBD1|NA
CASSVPGQRTEAFF
TGTGCCAGCAGTGTACCGGGACAGAGGACTGAAGCTTTCTTT
>TRBV30|TRBJ2-5|NA|NA
CAWSVTYQETQYF
TGTGCCTGGAGTGTAACTTACCAAGAGACCCAGTACTTC
>TRBV3-1/TRBV3-2|TRBJ1-1|TRBD1|NA
CASSQDRGLMNTEAFF
TGTGCCAGCAGCCAGGACAGGGGGCTCATGAACACTGAAGCTTTCTTT
>TRBV27|TRBJ1-5|TRBD1|NA
CASSWTGTNQPQHF
TGTGCCAGCAGTTGGACAGGGACCAATCAGCCCCAGCATTTT
>TRBV5-5|TRBJ1-2|NA|NA
CASRGGGEYGYTF
TGTGCCAGCAGGGGAGGAGGGGAGTATGGCTACACCTTC
>TRBV5-5|TRBJ1-1|NA|NA
CASSSYTEAFF
TGTGCCAGCAGCTCATACACTGAAGCTTTCTTT
>TRBV6-2/TRBV6-3|TRBJ2-7|NA|NA
CASSYSRIFEQYF
TGTGCCAGCAGTTACTCGAGAATCTTTGAGCAGTACTTC
>TRBV9|TRBJ2-1|TRBD1|NA
CASSVGGTEYNEQFF
TGTGCCAGCAGCGTAGGAGGGACAGAATACAATGAGCAGTTCTTC
>TRBV5-1|TRBJ1-2|NA|NA
CASSPDSANYGYTF
TGCGCCAGCAGCCCTGACAGTGCTAACTATGGCTACACCTTC
>TRBV2|TRBJ1-2|NA|NA
CASSERVGGPAGYTF
TGTGCCAGCAGTGAAAGAGTGGGAGGCCCTGCTGGCTACACCTTC
>TRBV4-1|TRBJ1-1|NA|NA
CASSQGTGSEAFF
TGCGCCAGCAGCCAAGGAACAGGGTCTGAAGCTTTCTTT
>TRBV9|TRBJ2-1|TRBD2|NA
CASSVLADTYNEQFF
TGTGCCAGCAGCGTTCTAGCGGACACCTACAATGAGCAGTTCTTC
>TRBV28|TRBJ2-3|NA|NA
CASSLRLLDTQYF
TGTGCCAGCAGTCTCCGACTTTTAGATACGCAGTATTTT
>TRBV5-1|TRBJ2-3|NA|NA
CASSLDLTDTQYF
TGCGCCAGCAGCTTGGACCTAACAGATACGCAGTATTTT
>TRBV6-1|TRBJ1-2|NA|NA
CASSETGIFNYGYTF
TGTGCCAGCAGTGAAACAGGAATTTTCAACTATGGCTACACCTTC
>TRBV4-3|TRBJ2-1|TRBD2|NA
CASSQGYGTSGPSSYNEQFF
TGCGCCAGCAGCCAAGGGTACGGTACTAGCGGGCCTAGCTCCTACAATGAGCAGTTCTTC
>TRBV24-1|TRBJ2-5|TRBD2|NA
CATSDNGASGRAHETQYF
TGTGCCACCAGTGATAATGGGGCTAGCGGGAGGGCCCACGAGACCCAGTACTTC
>TRBV11-2|TRBJ2-2|NA|once
CASSLVLAGELFF
TGTGCCAGCAGCTTAGTCCTAGCCGGGGAGCTGTTTTTT
>TRBV5-1|TRBJ2-7|NA|NA
CASSPTRIRYEQYF
TGCGCCAGCAGCCCGACTAGGATTAGATACGAGCAGTACTTC
>TRBV9|TRBJ1-1|TRBD1|NA
CASSVTTDRYNTEAFF
TGTGCCAGCAGCGTAACCACGGACAGGTATAACACTGAAGCTTTCTTT
>TRBV10-3|TRBJ1-1|NA|NA
CAISELTEGAFF
TGTGCCATCAGTGAACTAACAGAGGGCGCTTTCTTT